A single sample gave rise to the 12 T cell receptor beta chains below, sequenced in a study of PD-L1 blockade in urothelial cancer. Time point described: peripheral blood 6 weeks after treatment start. Repertoires were generated with immunoSEQ multiplex PCR, while TCRdb's copy carries only in-frame clones and drops some. Counted here are tens of thousands of clones, 88% occurring once; the ten biggest clones make up 11%. The material was PBMCs, obtained around atezolizumab (anti-PD-L1) treatment. The receptors originated from a man aged 55 to 70 with urothelial cancer.

V gene TRBV28 combines with J gene TRBJ2-1; 10 nucleotides line up with TRBD2. The germline V gene has CDR1 MDHEN and CDR2 SYDVKM. Losses at the gene ends were 2 bases for V and 8 bases for J; bases not matched to a gene: 9. The CDR3 extends over 16 amino acids. Here the CDR3 reads CASSLSVASGSDEQFF. The CDR3, as DNA: TGTGCCAGCAGTTTAAGTGTGGCTAGCGGGAGCGATGAGCAGTTCTTC.

The gene calls are TRBV7-9 and TRBJ2-1; 8 nucleotides agree with TRBD2. Germline lookup yields CDR1 SEHNR and CDR2 FQNEAQ (reference sequence). Losses at the gene ends were 8 bases for V and 6 bases for J; bases not matched to a gene: 12. The CDR3 is 15 amino acids. CDR3 residues: CASGLRGGGLNEQFF. The CDR3 DNA is TGTGCCAGCGGACTTAGGGGCGGGGGGCTCAATGAGCAGTTCTTC. Full variable domain (outside the CDR3, taken from reference TRBV7-9 and TRBJ2-1): DTGVSQNPRHKITKRGQNVTFRCDPISEHNRLYWYRQTLGQGPEFLTYFQNEAQLEKSRLLSDRFSAERPKGSFSTLEIQRTEQGDSAMYLCASGLRGGGLNEQFFGPGTRLTVL.

This chain joins TRBV2 and TRBJ1-2; D perhaps matches TRBD1 (5 bases). This CDR3 is built from 15 residues. Germline-derived CDR1 and CDR2 are SNHLY and FYNNEI. Between the trimmed V and J ends, which lost 6 bases and 2 bases, there was a span of 16 bases. This CDR3 reads CASSSGHDINYGYTF. In DNA, the CDR3 is TGTGCCAGCAGCTCTGGACACGATATAAACTATGGCTACACCTTC.

The rearrangement links TRBV7-6 to TRBJ1-1; 8 bases agree with TRBD1. CDR1 and CDR2 (germline): SGHVS, FNYEAQ. The V and J ends lost 5 bases and 6 bases, in that order; junction bases with no gene match: 11. The CDR3 length is 15 residues. The CDR3 nucleotides read TGTGCCAGCAGCGGAGGACAGGGTAGAGGGGCTGAAGCTTTCTTT. Residues: CASSGGQGRGAEAFF.

The rearrangement joins TRBV7-3 to TRBJ2-3; 8 bases agree with TRBD2. The CDR3 length is 12 residues. J gave up 6 bases and V 4 bases, and 0 bases lay outside the gene matches. Per the germline V gene, CDR1 is SGHTA and CDR2 is FQGTGA. The CDR3 protein is CASSSGGDTQYF. CDR3 DNA sequence: TGTGCCAGCAGCTCGGGGGGGGATACGCAGTATTTT.

The CDR3 spells CASSQVTRDVDEKLFF. In DNA, the CDR3 is TGTGCCAGCAGCCAAGTCACCCGGGATGTGGATGAAAAACTGTTTTTT. The V gene is TRBV4-2, the J gene TRBJ1-4; unclear D gene. This CDR3 has 16 amino acids. Per germline, CDR1 LGHNA and CDR2 YNFKEQ. V was trimmed by 1 base and J by 6 bases, leaving 15 bases between them.

The chain is built from TRBV19 and TRBJ2-3; 7 bases align to TRBD1. CDR3 length: 13 amino acids. Losses at the gene ends were 3 bases for V and 4 bases for J; bases not matched to a gene: 1. Germline assignment: CDR1 LNHDA and CDR2 SQIVND (reference sequence). The CDR3 spells CASSIQGADTQYF. The CDR3 nucleotides read TGTGCCAGTAGTATTCAGGGGGCAGATACGCAGTATTTT.

V and J are TRBV6-1 and TRBJ2-1; 15 nucleotides align to TRBD2. The CDR3 totals 17 residues. The V segment lost 4 bases and the J segment 2 bases; nucleotides outside the gene matches: 3. Germline V CDR1 and CDR2: MNHNS, SASEGT. DNA of the CDR3: TGTGCCAGCAGTGTACGGACTAGCGGGAGGGCCTACAATGAGCAGTTCTTC. This gives the protein CASSVRTSGRAYNEQFF.

This clone was detected once. The J gene is TRBJ2-3, the V gene TRBV4-3; D is unclear. V was clipped by 2 bases and J by 1 base, with 13 bases between them. The CDR3 length is 16 residues. Germline V gene sequence: CDR1 LGHNA, CDR2 YSLEER. CDR3 sequence (DNA): TGCGCCAGCAGCCAACAAGTGGGCCCCGGCACAGATACGCAGTATTTT. This codes for CASSQQVGPGTDTQYF.

CDR3 DNA sequence: TGCGCCAGCAGCCCCGTTGCAACTAATGAAAAACTGTTTTTT. Amino acid sequence: CASSPVATNEKLFF. This chain uses TRBV5-1 with TRBJ1-4; D ambiguous. Germline loops: CDR1 SGHRS, CDR2 YFSETQ. V lost 4 bases and J lost 0, with 7 bases in between. CDR3 length: 14 amino acids.

V and J are TRBV5-4 and TRBJ1-2, with 11 bases lining up with TRBD1. Germline CDR1 is SGHNT and CDR2 is YYREEE (reference sequence). The CDR3 consists of 15 residues. J was trimmed by 4 bases and V by 0 bases; bases with no gene match: 2. CDR3 in DNA: TGTGCCAGCAGCTTGGATGGGACAGGGGGCTATGGCTACACCTTC. This gives the protein CASSLDGTGGYGYTF.

The chain links TRBV6-1 to TRBJ1-2; 9 bases are shared with TRBD1. This CDR3 is 14 amino acids long. CDR1 MNHNS and CDR2 SASEGT come from the germline V gene. With 4 bases clipped from V and 4 bases from J, the junction kept 4 bases outside the gene matches. The CDR3 region is CASSVTGGGYGYTF. The CDR3 DNA reads TGTGCCAGCAGTGTGACAGGGGGAGGCTATGGCTACACCTTC.